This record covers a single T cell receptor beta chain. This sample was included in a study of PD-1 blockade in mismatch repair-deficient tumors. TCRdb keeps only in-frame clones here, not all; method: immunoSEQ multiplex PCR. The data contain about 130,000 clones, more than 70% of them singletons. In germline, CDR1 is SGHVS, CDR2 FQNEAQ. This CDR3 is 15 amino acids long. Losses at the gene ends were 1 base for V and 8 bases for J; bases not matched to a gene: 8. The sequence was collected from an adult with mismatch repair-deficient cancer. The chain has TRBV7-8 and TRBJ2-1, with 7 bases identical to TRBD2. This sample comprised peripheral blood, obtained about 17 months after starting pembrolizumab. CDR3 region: CASSLGAAGVDEQFF. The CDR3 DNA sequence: TGTGCCAGCAGCTTAGGTGCGGCGGGAGTGGATGAGCAGTTCTTC.